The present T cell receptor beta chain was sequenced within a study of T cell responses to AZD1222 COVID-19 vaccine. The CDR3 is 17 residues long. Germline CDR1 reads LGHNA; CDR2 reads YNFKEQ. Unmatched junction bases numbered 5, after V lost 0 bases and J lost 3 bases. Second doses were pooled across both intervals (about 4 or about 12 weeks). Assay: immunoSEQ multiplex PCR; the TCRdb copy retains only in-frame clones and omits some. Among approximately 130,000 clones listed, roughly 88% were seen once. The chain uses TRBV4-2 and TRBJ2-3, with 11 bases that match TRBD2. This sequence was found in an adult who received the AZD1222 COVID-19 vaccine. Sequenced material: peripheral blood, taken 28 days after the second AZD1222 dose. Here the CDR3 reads CASSQETGTSGTDTQYF. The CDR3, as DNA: TGTGCCAGCAGCCAAGAGACGGGGACTAGCGGAACAGATACGCAGTATTTT.